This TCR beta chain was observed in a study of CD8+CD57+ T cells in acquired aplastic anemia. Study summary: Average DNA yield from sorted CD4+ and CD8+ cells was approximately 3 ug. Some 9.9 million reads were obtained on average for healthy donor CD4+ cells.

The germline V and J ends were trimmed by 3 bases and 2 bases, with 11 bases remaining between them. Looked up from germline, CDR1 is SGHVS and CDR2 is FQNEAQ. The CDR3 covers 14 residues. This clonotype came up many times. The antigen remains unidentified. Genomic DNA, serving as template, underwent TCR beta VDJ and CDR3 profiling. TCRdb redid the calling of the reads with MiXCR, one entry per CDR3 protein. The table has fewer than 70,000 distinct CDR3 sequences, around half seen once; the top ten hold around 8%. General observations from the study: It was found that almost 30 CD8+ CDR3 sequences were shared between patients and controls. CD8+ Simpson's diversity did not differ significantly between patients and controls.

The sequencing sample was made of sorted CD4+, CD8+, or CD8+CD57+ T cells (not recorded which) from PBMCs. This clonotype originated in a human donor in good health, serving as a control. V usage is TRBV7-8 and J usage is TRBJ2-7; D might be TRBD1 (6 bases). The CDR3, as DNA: TGTGCCAGCAGCTTGGGGGCAACTACCTACGAGCAGTACTTC. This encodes CASSLGATTYEQYF.